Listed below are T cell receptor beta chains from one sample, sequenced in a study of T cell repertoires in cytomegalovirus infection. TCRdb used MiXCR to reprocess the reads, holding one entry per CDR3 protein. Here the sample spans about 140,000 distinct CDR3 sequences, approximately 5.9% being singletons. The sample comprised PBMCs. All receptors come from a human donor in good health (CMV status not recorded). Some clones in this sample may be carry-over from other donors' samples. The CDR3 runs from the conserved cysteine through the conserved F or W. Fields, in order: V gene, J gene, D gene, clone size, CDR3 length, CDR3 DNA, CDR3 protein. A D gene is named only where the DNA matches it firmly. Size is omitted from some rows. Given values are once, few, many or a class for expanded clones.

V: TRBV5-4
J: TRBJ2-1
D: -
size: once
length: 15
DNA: TGTGCCAGCAGCAGTAAGTTGAGCTCCTACAATGAGCAGTTCTTC
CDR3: CASSSKLSSYNEQFF

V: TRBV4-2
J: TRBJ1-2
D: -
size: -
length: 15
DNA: TGTGCCAGCAGCCAAGATGAGGGTTATGGGTATGGCTACACCTTC
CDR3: CASSQDEGYGYGYTF

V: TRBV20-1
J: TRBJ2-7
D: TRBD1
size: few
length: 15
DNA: TGCAGTGCTAGAAGCCCCCGACAGGGGGCCGGTGAGCAGTACTTC
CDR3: CSARSPRQGAGEQYF

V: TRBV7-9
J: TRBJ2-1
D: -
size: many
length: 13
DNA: TGTGCCAGCAGTCCCCCCCAACGGAATGAGCAGTTCTTC
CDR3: CASSPPQRNEQFF

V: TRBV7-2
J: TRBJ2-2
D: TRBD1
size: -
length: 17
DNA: TGTGCCAGCAGCTTCTATGGGACAGGGACGGGCACCGGGGAGCTGTTTTTT
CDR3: CASSFYGTGTGTGELFF

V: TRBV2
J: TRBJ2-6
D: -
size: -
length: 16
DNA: TGTGCCAGCAGCCTGACGGTTTGGGGGGGGGCCAACGTCCTGACTTTC
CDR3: CASSLTVWGGANVLTF

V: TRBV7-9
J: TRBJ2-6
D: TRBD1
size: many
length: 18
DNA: TGTGCCAGCAGCTTACTGGGACAGGGAGTTTCTGGGGCCAACGCCCTGACTTTC
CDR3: CASSLLGQGVSGANALTF

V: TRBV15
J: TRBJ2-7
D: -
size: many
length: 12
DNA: TGTGCCACCAGCAGAGATGGCGGATTCGAGTACTTC
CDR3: CATSRDGGFEYF

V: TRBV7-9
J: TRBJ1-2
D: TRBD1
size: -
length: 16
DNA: TGTGCCAGCAGCTTGTCCGCGGGGACAGGGTTGTATGGCTACACCTTC
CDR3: CASSLSAGTGLYGYTF

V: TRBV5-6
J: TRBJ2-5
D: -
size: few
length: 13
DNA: TGTGCCAGCAGTGGGGGGGCTCAAGAGACCCAGTACTTC
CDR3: CASSGGAQETQYF

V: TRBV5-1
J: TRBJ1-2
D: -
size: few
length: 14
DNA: TGCGCCAGCAGCTTGGCTGACCCTAACTATGGCTACACCTTC
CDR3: CASSLADPNYGYTF

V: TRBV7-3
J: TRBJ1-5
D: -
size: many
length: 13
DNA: TGTGCCAGCAGCCCCTCGGCTAATCAGCCCCAGCATTTT
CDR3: CASSPSANQPQHF

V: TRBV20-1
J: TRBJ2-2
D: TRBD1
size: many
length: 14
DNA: TGCAGTGCTACCGGGACAGGGGGCTCCGGGGAGCTGTTTTTT
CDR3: CSATGTGGSGELFF

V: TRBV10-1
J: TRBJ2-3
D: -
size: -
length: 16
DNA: TGCGCCAGCAGTGAGTCGTTGAGCAGTCAAGGAGATACGCAGTATTTT
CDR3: CASSESLSSQGDTQYF

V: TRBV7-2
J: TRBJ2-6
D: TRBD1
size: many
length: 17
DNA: TGTGCCAGCAGCCCCGACAGGGTCGGATCTGGGGCCAACGTCCTGACTTTC
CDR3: CASSPDRVGSGANVLTF

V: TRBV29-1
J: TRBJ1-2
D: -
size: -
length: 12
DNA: TGCAGCGTTGAAAGCGTTAACTATGGCTACACCTTC
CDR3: CSVESVNYGYTF

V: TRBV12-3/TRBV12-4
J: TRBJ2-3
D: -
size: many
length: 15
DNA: TGTGCCAGCAACCCCGGGACCTGGGGGTCAGATACGCAGTATTTT
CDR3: CASNPGTWGSDTQYF

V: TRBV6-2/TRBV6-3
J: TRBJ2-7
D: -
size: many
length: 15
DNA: TGTGCCATCCGCAATGCTCCCGGCGGGTCCTACGAGCAGTACTTC
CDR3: CAIRNAPGGSYEQYF